Below, one T cell receptor beta chain is given with its context. Its binding antigen is unknown. Per-base qualities were not stored, and no clone one base away is much larger. This record belongs to a study of vaccination effects on CD4 cells after COVID-19 (dated by TCRdb to 2021 to 2024). For the study in its entirety: Across the study, the median time from the second dose to post-vaccine sampling was 72 days (range 14 to 241). SARS-CoV-2 spike-specific CD4+ TCR repertoires from before and after mRNA vaccination were compared in COVID-19 convalescent patients and in infection-naive vaccine recipients. Altogether, some 11 COVID-19 convalescent patients and several SARS-CoV-2-naive healthy vaccine recipients made up the full study. The Oncomine TCR Beta short-read assay on an Illumina iSeq 100 was used to sequence cultures from other donors in the study. Beyond this particular receptor, the publication reports: Among healthy vaccine recipients, nearly all vaccine-induced clones were SARS-CoV-2 mono-reactive, and only 1 of 255 was cross-reactive with common cold coronaviruses. Limitations of the study were the small number of convalescent patients and the absence of early post-infection timepoints. Marked clonal contraction was observed in both infection-induced and vaccine-induced clones at late post-vaccination timepoints, consistent with waning T cell responses.

The ViraFEST assay stimulated PBMC with viral peptide pools and then used TCR sequencing to identify antigen-specific CD4+ T cell clonotypes by expansion. After around eleven days of culture, CD4+ T cells were isolated with the EasySep CD4+ T cell isolation kit. Each participant got two doses of an mRNA SARS-CoV-2 vaccine, either BNT162b2 or mRNA-1273. None of the healthy vaccine recipients had a prior SARS-CoV-2 infection, which was confirmed by nucleocapsid antibody tests that came back negative both before and after vaccination. Each well held fewer than 2.5 million PBMC cultured in IMDM containing roughly 5% human AB serum, roughly 10 IU/ml IL-2 and gentamicin, along with 10 ug/ml peptides. On days 3 and 7, half of the culture medium was replaced with fresh IL-2-containing medium. Unless noted otherwise, every peptide stimulation condition was cultured in triplicate wells. Using Ficoll-Paque Plus gradient centrifugation, PBMC were separated from whole blood and then either used fresh or cryopreserved at -140C. The spike proteins of SARS-CoV-2 and of the common cold coronaviruses HCoV-NL63, HCoV-OC43 and HCoV-229E were spanned by overlapping peptide pools. Genomic DNA was extracted from cultured CD4+ T cells with the QIAamp micro DNA kit.

Library creation used the immunoSEQ multiplex PCR assay. TCR beta CDR3 sequencing was performed on DNA from the cultured, isolated CD4+ T cells. From the authors' description of their analysis: Non-productive TCR sequences were discarded, and reads were trimmed to the CDR3 region, with only CDR3s of 7 or more amino acids retained. Antigen-specific clonotypes were identified with the MANAFEST web app by comparing expansion in peptide wells against reference cultures. To be called positive, a clone needed expansion at FDR<0.05 compared with the reference and with all other wells, an odds ratio greater than 5, and a frequency greater than 0.1% in two replicate wells. Cross-reactive clonotypes were defined as significantly expanded in SARS-CoV-2 spike wells and in at least one common cold coronavirus spike condition. Using the stringdist R package, CDR3 similarity was measured by Levenshtein distance, and unrooted trees were constructed with ape in R 3.6.1. TCRdb took over this immuneACCESS table, retaining in-frame rearrangements with V and J assigned. Such tables are incomplete; in checked studies, under half of the missing clones stem from an unresolved V gene, and the remainder is unexplained. Clone size and V and J calls were adopted from that table, with D and trimming inferred from the DNA. Counted in this sample were 84,000 or so clones; roughly 73% of them appeared once. The ten largest make up about 1% of the sample.

The material was CD4+ T cells from PBMCs cultured with HCoV-OC43 spike peptides, obtained after COVID-19 vaccination. The intended sense of this specimen's cell subset or site label: HCoV-OC43 spike overlapping peptide pool stimulation. The sequence was obtained from a human donor who received a COVID-19 vaccine.

CDR3 loop: CATSDPGQYGYTF. Read as DNA, the sequence is TGTGCCACCAGTGACCCTGGACAGTATGGCTACACCTTC. This receptor chain uses TRBV24-1 and TRBJ1-2; the D gene is perhaps TRBD1, on 6 matching bases. Spanning cysteine to phenylalanine, the CDR3 consists of 13 amino acids. The read is trimmed to its CDR3 DNA, 39 bases read in frame from base 1. Per the germline V gene, KGHDR is the CDR1 and SFDVKD is the CDR2. Relative to germline, V is 4 bases shorter and J is 5 bases shorter, with 10 bases between their ends.